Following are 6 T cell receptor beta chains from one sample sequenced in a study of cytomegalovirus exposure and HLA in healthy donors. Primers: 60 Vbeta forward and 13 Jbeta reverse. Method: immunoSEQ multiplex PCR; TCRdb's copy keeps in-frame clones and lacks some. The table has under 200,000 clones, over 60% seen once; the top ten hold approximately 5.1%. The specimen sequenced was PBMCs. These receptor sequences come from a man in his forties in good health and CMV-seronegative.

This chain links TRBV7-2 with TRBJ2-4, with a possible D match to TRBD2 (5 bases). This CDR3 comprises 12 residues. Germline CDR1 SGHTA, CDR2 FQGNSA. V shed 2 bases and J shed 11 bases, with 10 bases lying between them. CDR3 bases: TGTGCCAGCAGCTTAACACGGGATCTTCAGTACTTC. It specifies CASSLTRDLQYF.

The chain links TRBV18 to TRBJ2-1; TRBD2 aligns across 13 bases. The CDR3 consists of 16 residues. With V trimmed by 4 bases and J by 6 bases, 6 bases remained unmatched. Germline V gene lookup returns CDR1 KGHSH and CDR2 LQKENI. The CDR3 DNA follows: TGTGCCAGCTCACTACTAGCGGGAGGGGCCGGCAATGAGCAGTTCTTC. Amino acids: CASSLLAGGAGNEQFF.

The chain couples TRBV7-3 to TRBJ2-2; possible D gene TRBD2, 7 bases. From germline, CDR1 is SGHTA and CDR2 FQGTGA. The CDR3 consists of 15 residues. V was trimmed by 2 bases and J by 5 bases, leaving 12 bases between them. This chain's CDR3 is CASSLWGGATGELFF. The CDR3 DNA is TGTGCCAGCAGCTTATGGGGGGGCGCAACCGGGGAGCTGTTTTTT.

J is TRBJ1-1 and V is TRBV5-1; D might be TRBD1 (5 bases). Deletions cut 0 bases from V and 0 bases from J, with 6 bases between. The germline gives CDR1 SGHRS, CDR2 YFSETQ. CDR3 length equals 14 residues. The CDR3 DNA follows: TGCGCCAGCAGCTTGGGGGGCCTGAACACTGAAGCTTTCTTT. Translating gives CASSLGGLNTEAFF. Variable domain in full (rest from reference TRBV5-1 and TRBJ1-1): KAGVTQTPRYLIKTRGQQVTLSCSPISGHRSVSWYQQTPGQGLQFLFEYFSETQRNKGNFPGRFSGRQFSNSRSEMNVSTLELGDSALYLCASSLGGLNTEAFFGQGTRLTVV.

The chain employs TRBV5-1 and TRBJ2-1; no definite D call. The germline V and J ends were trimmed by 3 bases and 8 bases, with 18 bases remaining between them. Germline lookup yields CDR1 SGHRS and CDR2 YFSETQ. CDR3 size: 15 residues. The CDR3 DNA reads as TGCGCCAGCAGCTCTGGCGTCCAGCGAGTCGATGAGCAGTTCTTC. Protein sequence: CASSSGVQRVDEQFF.

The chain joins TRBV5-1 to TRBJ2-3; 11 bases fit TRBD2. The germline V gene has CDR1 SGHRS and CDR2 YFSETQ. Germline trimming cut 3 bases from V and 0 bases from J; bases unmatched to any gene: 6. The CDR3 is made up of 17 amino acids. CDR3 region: CASSWQGLAASTDTQYF. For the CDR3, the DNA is TGCGCCAGCAGCTGGCAGGGACTAGCGGCTAGCACAGATACGCAGTATTTT.